This TCR beta chain was retrieved from a study of T cells in Graves' hyperthyroidism and ophthalmopathy. The count of this clonotype is one. The antigen remains undetermined. Study results and limitations: Stable hyperthyroidism was separated from ophthalmopathy by a model based on 13 V-J features.

The CDR3 sequence is 16 residues long. Germline V lookup: CDR1 DFQATT, CDR2 SNEGSKA (reference sequence). V shed 3 bases and J shed 2 bases, with 18 bases lying between them. Aged 18 to 65, the patients had hyperthyroidism that was newly diagnosed and had lasted under 2 months. TCR beta CDR3 regions were amplified from RNA. During a first-round RT-PCR of the TCR CDR3, the HTBI primer set was used. Via MiXCR, TCRdb re-called the multiplex PCR reads, giving one row per CDR3 protein. This table has fewer than 900,000 distinct CDR3 sequences, about 19% appearing once. Material for sequencing was blood. This TCR was recovered from a woman between 50 and 59 years old with Graves' hyperthyroidism that later progressed to Graves' ophthalmopathy. The chain links TRBV20-1 to TRBJ2-3; D gene uncertain. The CDR3 DNA follows: TGCAGTGCTAGTTTTTCGTATGACGGCGCCACAGATACGCAGTATTTT. It yields the protein CSASFSYDGATDTQYF.